This T cell receptor (beta chain) came from a study of CXCR4 blockade with PD-1 therapy in pancreatic cancer (dated by TCRdb to between 2018 and 2021). About the investigation overall: The study combined multiplex immunohistochemistry and TCRbeta immunosequencing of resected pancreatic ductal adenocarcinoma with ex vivo slice culture testing PD-1 and CXCR4 blockade. Two geographically distinct regions were TCR-sequenced from each of over 5 tumors to assess intratumoral heterogeneity. What the work shows at the level of the full study, not this receptor alone: Only TCRbeta chains were sequenced, so true antigen-specificity overlap of convergent dominant clones remained unconfirmed pending paired alpha-beta single-cell sequencing. A strong correlation was found between amino acid clone frequency and the number of distinct nucleotide rearrangements encoding each amino acid clone, suggesting convergent selection by common tumor antigens. Although tumors showed clonal expansion, with a mean productive clonality of roughly 0.13 compared with 0.05 in healthy blood, clonality was not correlated with survival.

Trimming removed 5 bases from V and 4 bases from J, leaving 6 bases between the germline ends. Per the germline V gene (reference sequence), LNHDA is the CDR1 and SQIVND is the CDR2. From the cysteine up to the phenylalanine, the CDR3 has a length of 12 residues. Only the CDR3 DNA stays, 36 bases, in frame from base 1. This clone was detected once. What this receptor recognizes is not known. Per-nucleotide qualities are absent, and no much larger clonotype sits a single base away. None of the patients whose archived tumor blocks were used had received neoadjuvant therapy prior to resection. The preserved-tissue arm of the study used a few dozen surgical resection samples from over 20 previously untreated pancreatic ductal adenocarcinoma patients. For the resection arm, DNA was extracted from ten 5-micron curls of FFPE tumor adjacent to the multiplex immunohistochemistry slide. TCRbeta CDR3 regions were immunosequenced from extracted DNA using the immunoSEQ Assay at Adaptive Biotechnologies. The source study handled its data this way. To measure the absolute abundance of each unique TCRbeta CDR3, the sequences were collapsed and filtered. Clonality was defined as 1 minus Pielou's evenness, computed on productive in-frame rearrangements only. For regional overlap, the top 100 nucleotide rearrangements were followed across paired samples, and the Morisita index was used to compare paired samples against unrelated samples. The immunoSEQ Rearrangement Details tool was used to assess whether nucleotide rearrangements converged onto identical amino acid sequences. TCRdb re-hosts the immuneACCESS table, in-frame sequences only. Its copies lack some clones; in the studies checked, an unresolved V gene accounts for under half of them, and the cause for the rest is not known. V and J calls and clone size come straight from that table; D and trimming were deduced from the DNA. The sample table lists more than 15,000 clones, about 72% of them with a count of one. Around 6.3% of the sample comes from the top ten.

Sequencing was carried out using tumor tissue. The clonotype originates from a human donor with pancreatic ductal adenocarcinoma. The sequence joins TRBV19 to TRBJ1-5, with the D segment identity uncertain. The CDR3 amino acid sequence is: CASSYRNQPQHF. The nucleotide sequence is TGTGCCAGTAGTTACAGAAATCAGCCCCAGCATTTT.